The clone carrying this T cell receptor beta chain has only one observation. Clones were sequenced by immunoSEQ multiplex PCR, and TCRdb holds only the in-frame ones, with some missing. The sample yields 75,000 to 100,000 clones, 91% seen once. The data derive from a study of T cell changes during pregnancy in multiple sclerosis. This CDR3 contains 14 residues. The V and J ends lost 3 bases and 0 bases respectively, with 9 bases between them. CDR1 and CDR2 (germline): MDHEN, SYDVKM. Sequencing used peripheral blood, obtained after pregnancy. The chain links TRBV28 to TRBJ2-7; tentatively, D is TRBD1 (6 bases). The TCR originated in a female donor in good health, enrolled as a control in a pregnancy study. The CDR3 sequence: CASSFQGTSYEQYF. Written as DNA, the CDR3 is TGTGCCAGCAGTTTCCAGGGGACCTCCTACGAGCAGTACTTC.